The text below deals with one T cell receptor beta chain. Its antigen remains undetermined. Base qualities are not recorded, but no much larger clone differs from it by a single base. TCR beta CDR3 regions were sequenced from DNA using the immunoSEQ hsTCRbeta Kit. The authors' pipeline ran thus. The ImmunoSEQ Analyzer was used to analyse the TCR sequencing data. T cell clonality was defined as 1 minus Pielou's evenness, calculated on productive rearrangements. T cell diversity was measured with the inverse Simpson index on productive templates. T cell density was defined as TCR beta template counts normalized to usable DNA, with usable DNA estimated by amplification and sequencing of housekeeping genes. TCR metrics were compared across histologic stages using two-sided Kruskal-Wallis tests. The source is immuneACCESS, and TCRdb retained only in-frame sequences with V and J called. Part of the clones is not carried over; for the studies checked, unresolved V genes explain less than half of this, and the remainder is unexplained. Clone size and the V and J calls come from that table; the DNA yielded D and trimming. A total of 8,000 or so clones appear in this sample, roughly 80% of them only once. Together, the top ten hold approximately 9.2% of the sample.

Between about 2014 and 2018, the patients underwent resection in either Japan or China. Histologic diagnosis of each case was confirmed independently by two lung cancer pathologists on H&E slides. For nucleic acid extraction, premalignant or tumor cells were enriched by macro-dissection following pathologic assessment. FFPE tissue was used for DNA isolation with the AllPrep DNA/RNA FFPE Kit. The sample comes from a study of immune evolution from preneoplasia to lung adenocarcinoma (dated by TCRdb to the early 2020s). At the level of the whole study: No AAH lesions showed HLA loss of heterozygosity, compared with over 6% of AIS, less than 18% of MIA and approximately 34% of ADC lesions. The study used immune gene expression, TCR sequencing and multiplex immunofluorescence to profile the immune contexture of lung adenocarcinoma precursors and invasive adenocarcinoma. Resected precursor lesions (AAH, AIS, MIA) and invasive adenocarcinomas were compared against paired morphologically normal lung tissue. The sample size depended on which specimens were available, not on a prior power calculation. The immune data were integrated with whole exome sequencing and methylation data from the same cohort of nodules. A total of some 48 patients with pulmonary nodules who underwent surgical resection were included in the overall cohort. A total of approximately 56 patients contributed TCR sequencing data. The study reported that fewer than 120 samples were used for TCR sequencing. Class I HLA alleles were inferred from exome data with POLYSOLVER, and allele-specific HLA loss was detected with LOHHLA. Summary of the overall study and its limitations: The findings reflected association rather than direct causation, and larger cohorts with long-term follow-up and longitudinal biopsies were considered necessary. T cell clonality was highest in KRAS-mutant nodules compared with EGFR-mutant or double wild-type lesions. All patients were from Japan and China, so applicability to Western populations was uncertain. The highest clonality was observed in normal lung, whereas higher T cell density and diversity but lower clonality appeared to be present in later-stage lesions. Normal lung had the highest top T cell clone frequencies, and these frequencies appeared to fall progressively from AAH through AIS, MIA and invasive adenocarcinoma.

V was cut back by 5 bases and J by 1 base, leaving a gap of 18 bases between them. The CDR3 measures 17 amino acids from cysteine to phenylalanine. The entry retains the CDR3 DNA only, 51 bases that are in frame from base 1. From a lookup of the germline V gene (reference sequence), CDR1 and CDR2 are SEHNR and FQNEAQ. In this chain, TRBV7-9 is recombined with TRBJ2-4; the D region possibly corresponds to TRBD2 (6 bases align). The sequencing input was FFPE minimally invasive lung adenocarcinoma tissue. The cell subset or site label corresponds to: micro-invasive lung adenocarcinoma (MIA). This receptor was taken from an older donor with lung adenocarcinoma. The CDR3 protein is CASSPPPGREAKNIQYF. The DNA is as follows: TGTGCCAGCAGCCCCCCTCCGGGACGGGAGGCCAAAAACATTCAGTACTTC.